Many counts were recorded for the clone carrying this T cell receptor (beta chain). Its antigen is not identified. The source of the sample is a study of regulatory T cells in long-lasting Graves disease. Libraries of TCR beta came from iRepertoire HTBI primers plus Arm-PCR of CDR3 regions. A single record per CDR3 protein comes from TCRdb applying MiXCR to the multiplex PCR reads. Of about 500,000 distinct CDR3 sequences in the sample, approximately 12% are singletons; the top ten hold roughly 8.9%. Study results and limitations: TRBV28 was favored in persistent disease, as were TRBJ1-2 and TRBJ2-5. It was possible that the small sample size reduced accuracy.

CDR3 length: 15 amino acids. Germline values: CDR1 PRHDT, CDR2 FYEKMQ (reference sequence). The V end was cut by 5 bases, the J end by 1 base, with 14 bases between. Time point defined: newly diagnosed GD, antithyroid drugs for less than 3 months. The TCR library was prepared using RNA isolated from PBMCs. Separately, the same data were catalogued under a study of T cells in Graves' hyperthyroidism and ophthalmopathy. As reported in that work: The HTBI set primed first-round TCR CDR3 RT-PCR.

The TCR comes from a woman aged 25 to 39 with Graves disease. The genes are TRBV13 and TRBJ1-1; D might be TRBD1 (6 bases). The material was peripheral blood mononuclear cells (PBMCs), obtained at new diagnosis, from a patient treated with antithyroid drugs. The CDR3 region is CASSTRGRRNTEAFF. The CDR3 coding sequence is TGTGCCAGCAGCACAAGGGGGAGGAGGAACACTGAAGCTTTCTTT.